The sequence of this T cell receptor beta chain was determined in a study of blood T cell repertoires in COVID-19. As for the study in general: Some COVID-19 samples were acute and others convalescent; all came from the United States, Italy and Spain.

The data were produced by immunoSEQ multiplex PCR, yet TCRdb's version contains in-frame clones alone and is incomplete. Of around 59,000 clones in the sample, around 88% were seen once. CDR1 SNHLY and CDR2 FYNNEI come from the germline V gene. This CDR3 has 15 residues. Trimming removed 5 bases from V and 3 bases from J; junction bases left unmatched: 10. V gene TRBV2 combines with J gene TRBJ2-7; TRBD1 aligns across 7 bases. The TCR was taken from a man in his 60s with acute or convalescent COVID-19. What was sequenced was peripheral blood. DNA for the CDR3: TGTGCCAGCAGTCTTCCCTACAGGGGCCTCTACGAGCAGTACTTC. Residues: CASSLPYRGLYEQYF.